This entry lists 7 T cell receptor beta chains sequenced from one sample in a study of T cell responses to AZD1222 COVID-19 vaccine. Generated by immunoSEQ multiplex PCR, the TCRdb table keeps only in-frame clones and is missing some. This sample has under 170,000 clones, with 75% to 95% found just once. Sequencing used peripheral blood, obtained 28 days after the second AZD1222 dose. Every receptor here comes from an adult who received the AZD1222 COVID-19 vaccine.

CDR3: CASSYGQLNTEAFF. CDR3 nucleotide sequence: TGTGCCAGCAGTTACGGGCAGTTGAACACTGAAGCTTTCTTT. The rearrangement links TRBV6-5 to TRBJ1-1; no firm D call. This CDR3 contains 14 residues. Trimming left V 2 bases short and J 0 bases short, with 7 bases between. Germline V lookup: CDR1 MNHEY, CDR2 SVGAGI.

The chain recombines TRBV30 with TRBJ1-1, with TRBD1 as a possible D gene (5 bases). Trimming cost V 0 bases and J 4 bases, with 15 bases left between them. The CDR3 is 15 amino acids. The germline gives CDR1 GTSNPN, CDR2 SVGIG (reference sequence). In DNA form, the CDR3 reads TGTGCCTGGAGTGTCAAGGGAGGGGTGGGCACTGAAGCTTTCTTT. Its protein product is CAWSVKGGVGTEAFF.

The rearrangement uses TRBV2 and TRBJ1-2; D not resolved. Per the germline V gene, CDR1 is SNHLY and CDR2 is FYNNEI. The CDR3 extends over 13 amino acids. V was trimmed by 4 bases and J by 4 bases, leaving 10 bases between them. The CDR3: CASSGLPFYGYTF. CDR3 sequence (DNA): TGTGCCAGCAGTGGACTTCCCTTCTATGGCTACACCTTC. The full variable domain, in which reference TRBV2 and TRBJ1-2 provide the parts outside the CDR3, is EPEVTQTPSHQVTQMGQEVILRCVPISNHLYFYWYRQILGQKVEFLVSFYNNEISEKSEIFDDQFSVERPDGSNFTLKIRSTKLEDSAMYFCASSGLPFYGYTFGSGTRLTVV.

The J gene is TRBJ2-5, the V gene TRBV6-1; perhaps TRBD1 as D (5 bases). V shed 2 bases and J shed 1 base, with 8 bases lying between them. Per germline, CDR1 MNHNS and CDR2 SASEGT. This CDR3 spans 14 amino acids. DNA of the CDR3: TGTGCCAGCAGTGAATTAGGGGTCCAAGAGACCCAGTACTTC. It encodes CASSELGVQETQYF.

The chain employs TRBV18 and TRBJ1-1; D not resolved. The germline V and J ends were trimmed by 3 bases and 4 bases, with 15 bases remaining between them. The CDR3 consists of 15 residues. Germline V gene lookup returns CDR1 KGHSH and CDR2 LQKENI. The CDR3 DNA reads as TGTGCCAGCTCACCGTACGCAGGAGGGATCACTGAAGCTTTCTTT. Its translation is CASSPYAGGITEAFF.

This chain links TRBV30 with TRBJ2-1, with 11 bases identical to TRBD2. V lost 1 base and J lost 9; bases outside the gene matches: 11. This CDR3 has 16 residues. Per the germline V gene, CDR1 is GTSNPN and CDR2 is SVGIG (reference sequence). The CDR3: CAWSALVAGGQGEQFF. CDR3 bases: TGTGCCTGGAGTGCGTTGGTAGCGGGAGGGCAGGGTGAGCAGTTCTTC.

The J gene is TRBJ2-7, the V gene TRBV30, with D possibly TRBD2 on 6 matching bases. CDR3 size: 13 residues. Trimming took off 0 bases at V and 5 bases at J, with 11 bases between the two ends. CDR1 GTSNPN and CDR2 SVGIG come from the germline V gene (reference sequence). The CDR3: CAWSVRRRDEQYF. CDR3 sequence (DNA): TGTGCCTGGAGTGTAAGGAGGAGGGACGAGCAGTACTTC.